This T cell receptor (beta chain) comes out of a study of tumor and adjacent non-tumor tissue in lung cancer (dated by TCRdb to between 2017 and 2018). Regarding the complete study: Patients with adenocarcinoma (12), squamous cell carcinoma (2) and small cell lung cancer (1) were included in the cohort. Ages among the approximately 15 patients ranged from about 31 to 76 years, there were around ten men and 5 women, and disease was at TNM stage I to III. Sequencing generated a total of 125,075,908 productive TCRbeta reads, averaging roughly 4.3 million reads per sample. Using bulk TCRbeta repertoires from roughly 14 lung cancer patients, the study set lung tumor tissue side by side with matched distant non-tumor lung tissue. Approximately 31 paired specimens, one tumor and one normal lung sample per patient, were profiled by TCRbeta CDR3 sequencing.

The cysteine opens and the phenylalanine closes a CDR3 of 14 amino acids. Kept here is only the CDR3 DNA, which spans 42 bases and is read in frame from base 1. V is clipped by 4 bases and J by 2 bases, and the sequence between their germline boundaries is 11 bases long. Via the germline V gene, CDR1 is LGHNA and CDR2 YNFKEQ. Results the study describes overall, beyond this receptor: In normal lung, the top 100 clones accounted for a significantly larger cumulative share of the repertoire than in tumor tissue. Only approximately 14 patients were in the cohort, and the authors stated that larger samples and more detailed clinical data are needed. Significantly higher TCR diversity (inverse Simpson) was observed in tumor tissue than in normal lung tissue (approximately 430 vs 150, P = 0.0075, Mann-Whitney U test). Neither the sequencing platform nor unique molecular identifiers are named or mentioned anywhere in the methods. TCR diversity was significantly higher in younger patients, and greater tumor TCR diversity was associated with shorter overall survival and shorter disease-free survival. Peripheral blood was not sequenced, so blood TCRbeta repertoires in these lung cancer patients were not examined.

Note on this clonotype: The clone's antigen remains unknown. Per-base quality was not reported, and no clone a single base away is much larger than it.

Library construction relied on multiplex PCR. Sequencing instrument: Illumina HiSeq 2500. TCRbeta libraries were constructed through three rounds of nested PCR with primers (Table S4) according to protocols modified from ARM-PCR. Before sequencing, PCR products of 200-500 bp were excised from the gel and purified with the QIAquick gel extraction kit. As for the authors' bioinformatics: Reads were cleaned with Trimmomatic, merged with FLASH into complete CDR3 sequences, and assigned to V(D)J germline segments with MiTCR. Clonal diversity was calculated as the inverse Simpson's index using VDJtools. Productive reads were defined as in-frame sequences without a premature stop codon. The public reads were run again by TCRdb, first through fastp at Q25 and then through MiXCR, and only productive beta chains were kept. Every CDR3 protein is listed once, alongside the most common genes and DNA of its rows. Clone size and V and J calls follow TCRdb, not the original study. Counted in this sample were under 250,000 distinct CDR3 sequences; 70% to 75% of them appeared once. The ten largest clones capture approximately 25% of the sample.

RNA was isolated from bulk unsorted tissue, and RNA quality was assessed with a NanoDrop ND-1000 and an Agilent 2100. Newly diagnosed lung cancer patients without prior chemotherapy who had been admitted for thoracic surgery in China between August and November 2014 were enrolled as donors. Patients who had received previous radiotherapy or chemotherapy, or who had another concurrent cancer, were excluded from the study. Pieces of surgical tissue measuring about 1-2.3 cm3 were kept in RNAlater solution and held at -80 degrees C until needed. The receptor's source is a man aged 55-75 years with non-small cell lung cancer. The specimen sequenced was lung tumor tissue. The chain uses TRBV4-2 and TRBJ2-5; a tentative D call is TRBD1 (5 bases match). The CDR3 here reads CASSPGQGQETQYF. The DNA sequence is given as TGTGCCAGCAGCCCCGGGCAGGGACAAGAGACCCAGTACTTC.